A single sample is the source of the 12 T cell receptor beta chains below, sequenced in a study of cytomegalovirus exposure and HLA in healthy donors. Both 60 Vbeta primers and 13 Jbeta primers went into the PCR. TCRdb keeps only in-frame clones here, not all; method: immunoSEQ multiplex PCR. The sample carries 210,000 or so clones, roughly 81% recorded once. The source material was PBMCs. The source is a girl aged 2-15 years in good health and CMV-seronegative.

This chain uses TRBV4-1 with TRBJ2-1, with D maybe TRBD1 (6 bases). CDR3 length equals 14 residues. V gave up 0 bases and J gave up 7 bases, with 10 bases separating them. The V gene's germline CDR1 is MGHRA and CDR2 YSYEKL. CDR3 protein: CASSQDLGQNEQFF. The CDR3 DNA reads TGCGCCAGCAGCCAAGATCTCGGACAGAATGAGCAGTTCTTC.

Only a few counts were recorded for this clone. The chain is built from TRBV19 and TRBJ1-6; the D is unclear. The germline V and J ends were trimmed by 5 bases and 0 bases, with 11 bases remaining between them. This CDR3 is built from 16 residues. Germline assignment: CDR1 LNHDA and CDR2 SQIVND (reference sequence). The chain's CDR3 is CASSRDPSSYNSPLHF. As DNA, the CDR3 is TGTGCCAGTAGTCGGGATCCGAGCTCCTATAATTCACCCCTCCACTTT. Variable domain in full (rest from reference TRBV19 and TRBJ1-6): DGGITQSPKYLFRKEGQNVTLSCEQNLNHDAMYWYRQDPGQGLRLIYYSQIVNDFQKGDIAEGYSVSREKKESFPLTVTSAQKNPTAFYLCASSRDPSSYNSPLHFGNGTRLTVT.

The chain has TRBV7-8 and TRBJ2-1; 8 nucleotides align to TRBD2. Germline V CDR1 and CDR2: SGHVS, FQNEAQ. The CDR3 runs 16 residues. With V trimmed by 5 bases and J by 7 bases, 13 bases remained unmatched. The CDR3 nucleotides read TGTGCCAGCAGCCCACCCCGGGTCGGGGGGGGGAATGAGCAGTTCTTC. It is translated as CASSPPRVGGGNEQFF.

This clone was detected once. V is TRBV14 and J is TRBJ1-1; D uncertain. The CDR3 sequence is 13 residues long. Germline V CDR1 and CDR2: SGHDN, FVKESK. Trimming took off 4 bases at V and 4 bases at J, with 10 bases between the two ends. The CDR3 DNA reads TGTGCCAGCAGCCTTTTCCGGGGCACTGAAGCTTTCTTT. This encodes CASSLFRGTEAFF. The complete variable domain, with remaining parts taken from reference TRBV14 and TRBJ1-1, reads EAGVTQFPSHSVIEKGQTVTLRCDPISGHDNLYWYRRVMGKEIKFLLHFVKESKQDESGMPNNRFLAERTGGTYSTLKVQPAELEDSGVYFCASSLFRGTEAFFGQGTRLTVV.

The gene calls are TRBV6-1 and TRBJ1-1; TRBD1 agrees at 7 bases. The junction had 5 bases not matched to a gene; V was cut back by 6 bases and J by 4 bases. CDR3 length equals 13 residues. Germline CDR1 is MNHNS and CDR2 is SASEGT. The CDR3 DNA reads TGTGCCAGCAGCGCAGGGGGTGGCACTGAAGCTTTCTTT. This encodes CASSAGGGTEAFF.

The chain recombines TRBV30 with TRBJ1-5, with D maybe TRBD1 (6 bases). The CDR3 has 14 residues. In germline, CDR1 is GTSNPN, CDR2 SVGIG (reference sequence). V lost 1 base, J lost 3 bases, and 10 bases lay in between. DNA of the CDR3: TGTGCCTGGAGTGGACAGGCGTCCAATCAGCCCCAGCATTTT. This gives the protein CAWSGQASNQPQHF.

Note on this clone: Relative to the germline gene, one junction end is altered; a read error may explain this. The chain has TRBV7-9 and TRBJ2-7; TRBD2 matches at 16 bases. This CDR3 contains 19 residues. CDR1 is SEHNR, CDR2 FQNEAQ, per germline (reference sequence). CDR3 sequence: CSSSLASFGTSGRAGEQYF. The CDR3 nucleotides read TGTTCCAGCAGCTTAGCGTCTTTCGGGACTAGCGGGAGGGCCGGTGAGCAGTACTTC.

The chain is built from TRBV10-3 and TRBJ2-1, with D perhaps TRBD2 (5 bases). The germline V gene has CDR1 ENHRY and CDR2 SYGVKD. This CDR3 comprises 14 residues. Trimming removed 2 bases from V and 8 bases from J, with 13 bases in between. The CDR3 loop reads CAISEGRIIDEQFF. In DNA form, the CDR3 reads TGTGCCATCAGTGAGGGGAGAATTATCGATGAGCAGTTCTTC.

This CDR3 is CASSSYQETQYF. The CDR3 region has the DNA TGTGCCAGCAGCTCGTACCAAGAGACCCAGTACTTC. The rearrangement joins TRBV5-4 to TRBJ2-5; no clear D gene. The CDR3 contains 12 residues. Germline loops: CDR1 SGHNT, CDR2 YYREEE (reference sequence). V was clipped by 3 bases and J by 0 bases, with 3 bases between them.

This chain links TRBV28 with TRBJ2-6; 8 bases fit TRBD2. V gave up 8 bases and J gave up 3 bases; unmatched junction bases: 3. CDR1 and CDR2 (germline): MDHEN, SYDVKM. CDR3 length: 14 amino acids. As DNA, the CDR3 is TGTGCCAGCTTGGGACTAGGTGGGGCCAACGTCCTGACTTTC. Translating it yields CASLGLGGANVLTF. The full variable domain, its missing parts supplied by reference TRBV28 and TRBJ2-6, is DVKVTQSSRYLVKRTGEKVFLECVQDMDHENMFWYRQDPGLGLRLIYFSYDVKMKEKGDIPEGYSVSREKKERFSLILESASTNQTSMYLCASLGLGGANVLTFGAGSRLTVL.

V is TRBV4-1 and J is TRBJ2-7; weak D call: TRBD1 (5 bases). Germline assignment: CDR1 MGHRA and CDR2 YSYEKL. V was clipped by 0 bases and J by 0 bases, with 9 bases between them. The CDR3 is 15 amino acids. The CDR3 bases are TGCGCCAGCAGCCAAGATCAAGGGGTCTCCTACGAGCAGTACTTC. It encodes CASSQDQGVSYEQYF.

CDR3 sequence (DNA): TGTGCCATATCGCAGGGGGCCTCGAACACTGAAGCTTTCTTT. This encodes CAISQGASNTEAFF. The rearrangement joins TRBV10-3 to TRBJ1-1; 8 bases are a match to TRBD1. The CDR3 is 14 amino acids. Germline values: CDR1 ENHRY, CDR2 SYGVKD. V shed 9 bases, J shed 1 base, and the junction held 7 bases outside the gene matches.